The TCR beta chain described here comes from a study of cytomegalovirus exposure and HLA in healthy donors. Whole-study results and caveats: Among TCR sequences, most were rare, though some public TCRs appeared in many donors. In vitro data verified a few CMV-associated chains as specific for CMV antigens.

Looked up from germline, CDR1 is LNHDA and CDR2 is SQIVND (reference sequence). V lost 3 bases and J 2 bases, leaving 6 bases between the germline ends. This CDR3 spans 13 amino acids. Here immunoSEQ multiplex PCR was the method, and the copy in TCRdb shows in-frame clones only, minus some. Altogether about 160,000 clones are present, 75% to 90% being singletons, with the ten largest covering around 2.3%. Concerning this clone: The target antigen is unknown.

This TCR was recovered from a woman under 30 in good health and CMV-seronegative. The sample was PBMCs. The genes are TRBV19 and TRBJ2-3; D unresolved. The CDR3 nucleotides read TGTGCCAGTAGTATGTCCTCCACAGATACGCAGTATTTT. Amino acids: CASSMSSTDTQYF.